This T cell receptor beta chain originates from a study of control samples from healthy donors and cancer patients. The CDR3 totals 15 residues. The germline V gene has CDR1 LNHDA and CDR2 SQIVND (reference sequence). With 6 bases clipped from V and 1 base from J, the junction kept 2 bases outside the gene matches. Assay: immunoSEQ multiplex PCR; the TCRdb copy retains only in-frame clones and omits some. Among about 51,000 clones listed, roughly 90% were seen once. Input material: PBMCs. The chain recombines TRBV19 with TRBJ2-2; 10 bases fit TRBD2. This sequence originates from a man aged 50 to 59 with head and neck cancer. CDR3 coding DNA: TGTGCCAGTAGATTAGCGGGGGGGAACACCGGGGAGCTGTTTTTT. The encoded protein is CASRLAGGNTGELFF.